This TCR beta chain was found in a study of T cell changes during pregnancy in multiple sclerosis. TCRdb's copy holds only in-frame clones and misses some; the assay was immunoSEQ multiplex PCR. This sample has some 60,000 clones; roughly 90% occur once, and the top ten carry 1% to 1.5%. CDR1 and CDR2 from the germline V gene are GTSNPN and SVGIG (reference sequence). The length of the CDR3 is 13 residues. V trimming: 0 bases; J trimming: 2 bases; junction bases outside the gene matches: 0. The source material was peripheral blood, sampled in the second trimester of pregnancy. The chain joins TRBV30 to TRBJ2-5; TRBD1 agrees at 7 bases. This clonotype was sampled from a female donor with multiple sclerosis, enrolled in a pregnancy study. CDR3 DNA: TGTGCCTGGAGTGTGGACAGGCAAGAGACCCAGTACTTC. It codes for CAWSVDRQETQYF.